This T cell receptor (beta chain) derives from a study of T cells in Graves' hyperthyroidism and ophthalmopathy. Germline V lookup: CDR1 LNHDA, CDR2 SQIVND (reference sequence). The CDR3 extends over 12 amino acids. Trimming stripped 7 bases from V and 0 bases from J, with 6 bases between. This clonotype was recorded many times. It was RNA transcripts that yielded the amplified TCR beta CDR3 regions. An initial round of RT-PCR targeting the TCR CDR3 relied on the HTBI primer set. TCRdb re-derived calls from the multiplex PCR reads in MiXCR, one entry per CDR3 protein. The data contain hundreds of thousands of distinct CDR3 sequences, less than 20% of them singletons.

The sequence derives from a woman aged 18-35 years with Graves' hyperthyroidism. Sequencing was performed on blood. The chain employs TRBV19 and TRBJ1-2, with no clear D. CDR3 residues: CASIGPNYGYTF. CDR3 nucleotides: TGTGCCAGTATCGGACCTAACTATGGCTACACCTTC. Variable domain in full (rest from reference TRBV19 and TRBJ1-2): DGGITQSPKYLFRKEGQNVTLSCEQNLNHDAMYWYRQDPGQGLRLIYYSQIVNDFQKGDIAEGYSVSREKKESFPLTVTSAQKNPTAFYLCASIGPNYGYTFGSGTRLTVV.